These 25 T cell receptor beta chains share one sample of origin, sequenced in a study of blood T cell repertoires in COVID-19. The table came from immunoSEQ multiplex PCR; TCRdb's copy has only in-frame clones and leaves some out. The sample carries 90,000 to 140,000 clones, 85% recorded once. The sequenced material came from peripheral blood. These receptors were taken from a man aged 50 to 59 with acute or convalescent COVID-19.

The chain combines TRBV7-9 with TRBJ2-7; maybe TRBD2 (5 bases). Germline V lookup: CDR1 SEHNR, CDR2 FQNEAQ (reference sequence). V gave up 5 bases and J gave up 2 bases, with 16 bases separating them. The CDR3 sequence is 15 residues long. The CDR3 nucleotides are TGTGCCAGCAGCCCGGGGAGAGGCAATACCTACGAGCAGTACTTC. Amino acid sequence: CASSPGRGNTYEQYF.

CDR3: CASSQTGTGYTF. For the CDR3, the DNA is TGTGCCAGCAGTCAGACAGGTACTGGCTACACCTTC. The chain is built from TRBV12-3 or TRBV12-4 and TRBJ1-2; a possible D gene is TRBD1 (6 bases). Trimming left V 5 bases short and J 7 bases short, with 11 bases between. The CDR3 length is 12 residues.

The chain combines TRBV28 with TRBJ1-2, with D tentatively TRBD1 (5 bases). CDR1 is MDHEN and CDR2 is SYDVKM in the germline V gene. V was pared by 1 base and J by 6 bases, with 12 bases between. This CDR3 spans 14 amino acids. The CDR3 DNA sequence: TGTGCCAGCAGTTTATCAGCCAGGGTGGATGGCTACACCTTC. Its protein is CASSLSARVDGYTF.

The V and J genes are TRBV14 and TRBJ2-7; 7 bases line up with TRBD1. Germline CDR1 reads SGHDN; CDR2 reads FVKESK. The CDR3 runs to 13 residues. The trim removed 4 bases at V and 4 bases at J, leaving 4 bases unmatched. CDR3 bases: TGTGCCAGCAGCCTACAGGGGATTTACGAGCAGTACTTC. This codes for CASSLQGIYEQYF.

The chain couples TRBV7-2 to TRBJ2-5, with D tentatively TRBD2 (5 bases). From germline, CDR1 is SGHTA and CDR2 FQGNSA. CDR3 length: 15 residues. V lost 2 bases and J lost 3, with 13 bases in between. The CDR3 DNA sequence: TGTGCCAGCAGCTTAAAAGACGGGGAGAAAGAGACCCAGTACTTC. Translating gives CASSLKDGEKETQYF.

The chain is built from TRBV10-2 and TRBJ1-1; 9 nucleotides line up with TRBD1. Germline V CDR1 and CDR2: WSHSY, SAAADI. Trimming at V came to 3 bases and at J to 0 bases, leaving 8 bases not matched to a gene. CDR3 length: 17 residues. The CDR3, as DNA: TGCGCCAGCAGTGATCGGGACAGGGCTTTCATGAACACTGAAGCTTTCTTT. It specifies CASSDRDRAFMNTEAFF.

The chain is built from TRBV24-1 and TRBJ2-1; 14 positions agree with TRBD2. From germline, CDR1 is KGHDR and CDR2 SFDVKD. The CDR3 loop spans 16 amino acids. J lost 5 bases, V lost 4 bases, and 3 bases had no gene match. The CDR3 region has the DNA TGTGCCACCAGTGAGCGACTAGCGGGAGGGCACAATGAGCAGTTCTTC. Translation: CATSERLAGGHNEQFF.

The chain is built from TRBV23-1 and TRBJ2-6, with TRBD1 identical over 10 bases. TRBV23-1 is filed as an ORF, its function uncertain. With 5 bases clipped from V and 2 bases from J, the junction kept 6 bases outside the gene matches. CDR3 size: 17 residues. The CDR3 region is CASSSDRGRAGANVLTF. In DNA form, the CDR3 reads TGCGCCAGCAGTTCCGACAGGGGGCGGGCTGGGGCCAACGTCCTGACTTTC.

This chain uses TRBV18 with TRBJ2-3; 12 positions agree with TRBD2. The CDR3 has 17 amino acids. Trimming took 6 bases from V and 4 from J; bases not matched to a gene: 11. Germline CDR1 KGHSH, CDR2 LQKENI. The CDR3 is CASSPLSSGGAADTQYF. The CDR3 nucleotides read TGTGCCAGCTCCCCCCTTTCTAGCGGGGGGGCAGCAGATACGCAGTATTTT.

This CDR3 is CASSESRRGRAFF. The CDR3 DNA follows: TGCGCCAGCAGTGAGTCGAGAAGGGGGCGAGCTTTCTTT. The rearrangement uses TRBV10-1 and TRBJ1-1, with TRBD1 matching over 7 bases. The germline gives CDR1 WNHNN, CDR2 SYGVQD (reference sequence). V shed 0 bases and J 10 bases; nucleotides not matched to a gene: 5. The CDR3 contains 13 residues.

The chain joins TRBV11-2 to TRBJ2-7, with D possibly being TRBD1 (6 bases). The ends were cut back, 4 bases at V and 3 bases at J, with 16 bases in the middle. The CDR3 has 15 residues. Germline lookup yields CDR1 SGHAT and CDR2 FQNNGV. The CDR3 protein is CASSWNTGNNYEQYF. The CDR3 DNA sequence: TGTGCCAGCAGCTGGAATACAGGGAACAACTACGAGCAGTACTTC.

The CDR3 loop reads CASSEKGAGFYYGYTF. CDR3 bases: TGTGCCAGCAGCGAAAAAGGGGCAGGGTTTTACTATGGCTACACCTTC. The rearrangement links TRBV5-8 to TRBJ1-2; TRBD1 is a possible D gene (5 bases). CDR1 is SGHTS and CDR2 is YDEGEE in the germline V gene. The germline V and J ends were trimmed by 4 bases and 3 bases, with 19 bases remaining between them. There are 16 residues in the CDR3.

There are many counts of this clone. The CDR3 DNA follows: TGCGCCAGCAGCCAAGCCAAAGGGGTCCCGGACACCGGGGAGCTGTTTTTT. It codes for CASSQAKGVPDTGELFF. V is TRBV4-1 and J is TRBJ2-2; maybe TRBD1 (5 bases). The CDR3 is 17 residues long. Germline CDR1 MGHRA, CDR2 YSYEKL. Trimming removed 1 base at V and 3 bases at J, with 15 bases between.

The chain links TRBV24-1 to TRBJ1-4; 7 nucleotides align to TRBD1. There are 14 residues in the CDR3. J was trimmed by 8 bases and V by 5 bases; bases with no gene match: 7. Germline V gene sequence: CDR1 KGHDR, CDR2 SFDVKD. CDR3 region: CATSVGRGEEKLFF. Written as DNA, the CDR3 is TGTGCCACCAGTGTGGGCAGGGGGGAAGAAAAACTGTTTTTT.

The chain joins TRBV3-1 (or the pseudogene TRBV3-2) to TRBJ2-3; 8 bases align to TRBD2. After removal of 3 bases from V and 0 bases from J, the junction contained 8 bases not matched to a gene. The CDR3 has 17 residues. CDR1 LGHDT and CDR2 YNNKEL come from the germline V gene (reference sequence). The CDR3 nucleotides read TGTGCCAGCAGCCAGGGCTCTAGCGGGTTTAGCACAGATACGCAGTATTTT. Amino acid sequence: CASSQGSSGFSTDTQYF.

This clone was seen a single time. V usage is TRBV30 and J usage is TRBJ2-1; 12 bases are shared with TRBD2. The CDR3 sequence is 16 residues long. V trimming: 7 bases; J trimming: 8 bases; junction bases outside the gene matches: 15. The germline CDR1 and CDR2 sequences are GTSNPN and SVGIG (reference sequence). CDR3 bases: TGTGCCTCCCTGGGGCTAGCGGGAGGGCGGGTGGATGAGCAGTTCTTC. Translated, it gives CASLGLAGGRVDEQFF.

The V call is TRBV30, the J call TRBJ1-2; TRBD1 aligns across 7 bases. Germline V lookup: CDR1 GTSNPN, CDR2 SVGIG (reference sequence). Losses at the gene ends were 5 bases for V and 8 bases for J; bases not matched to a gene: 11. The CDR3 consists of 13 residues. CDR3 loop: CAWSTGPALGYTF. CDR3 DNA sequence: TGTGCCTGGTCGACAGGGCCCGCTTTGGGCTACACCTTC.

This clone has only a few counts. The CDR3 DNA sequence: TGTGCCAGCGCTCGGGGGGACTCCTACAATGAGCAGTTCTTC. It is translated as CASARGDSYNEQFF. V and J are TRBV9 and TRBJ2-1; TRBD2 agrees at 7 bases. The CDR3 loop spans 14 amino acids. V shed 7 bases, J shed 0 bases, and the junction held 4 bases outside the gene matches. Germline loops: CDR1 SGDLS, CDR2 YYNGEE.

The sample holds one count of this clone. The V and J genes are TRBV5-8 and TRBJ2-3; 10 bases agree with TRBD2. In germline, CDR1 is SGHTS, CDR2 YDEGEE. This CDR3 region has 15 residues. Trimming at V came to 4 bases and at J to 2 bases, leaving 4 bases not matched to a gene. As DNA, the CDR3 is TGTGCCAGCAGCAGACTAGCGGGTTCCACAGATACGCAGTATTTT. This sequence encodes CASSRLAGSTDTQYF.

The V call is TRBV2, the J call TRBJ2-1; the match to TRBD2 covers 15 bases. The CDR3 covers 13 residues. J gave up 8 bases and V 9 bases, and 2 bases lay outside the gene matches. Germline V gene data show CDR1 as SNHLY and CDR2 as FYNNEI. This CDR3 reads CARRTSGGDEQFF. The CDR3 nucleotides are TGTGCCAGAAGGACTAGCGGGGGGGATGAGCAGTTCTTC.

On this clone: This sample includes further DNA sequences coding for the same CDR3. The chain recombines TRBV7-9 with TRBJ1-2; D gene uncertain. The CDR3 has 15 amino acids. The V end was cut by 3 bases, the J end by 10 bases, with 21 bases between. Germline V gene data show CDR1 as SEHNR and CDR2 as FQNEAQ (reference sequence). The CDR3 coding sequence is TGTGCCAGCAGCTTTGACCACTACTACACTTTCGACTACACCTTC. It specifies CASSFDHYYTFDYTF.

The chain employs TRBV10-2 and TRBJ2-2; 10 nucleotides align to TRBD2. V lost 11 bases, J lost 5 bases, and 8 bases stayed unmatched. The germline CDR1 and CDR2 sequences are WSHSY and SAAADI. The CDR3 runs 14 residues. This CDR3 reads CAGSAGGGTGELFF. The CDR3 DNA is TGCGCCGGTTCAGCGGGAGGGGGAACCGGGGAGCTGTTTTTT.

J is TRBJ1-4 and V is TRBV30; TRBD1 agrees at 9 bases. Looked up from germline, CDR1 is GTSNPN and CDR2 is SVGIG (reference sequence). The CDR3 sequence is 15 residues long. Losses at the gene ends were 3 bases for V and 8 bases for J; bases not matched to a gene: 10. The CDR3 DNA reads as TGTGCCTGGAGGATTCGACAGGGGGGATACGAAAAACTGTTTTTT. Protein product: CAWRIRQGGYEKLFF.

The V and J genes are TRBV28 and TRBJ2-1; TRBD2 aligns across 8 bases. V shed 7 bases and J 7 bases; nucleotides not matched to a gene: 12. In germline, CDR1 is MDHEN, CDR2 SYDVKM. This CDR3 region has 15 residues. CDR3 region: CASNAGLAGWNEQFF. For the CDR3, the DNA is TGTGCCAGCAACGCGGGGCTAGCGGGCTGGAATGAGCAGTTCTTC.

The chain uses TRBV5-1 and TRBJ2-2; D is unclear. Germline V gene sequence: CDR1 SGHRS, CDR2 YFSETQ. The CDR3 length is 12 residues. Trimming removed 4 bases from V and 3 bases from J, with 4 bases in between. For the CDR3, the DNA is TGCGCCAGCAGCATAGACACCGGGGAGCTGTTTTTT. The encoded protein is CASSIDTGELFF. The complete variable domain, with remaining parts taken from reference TRBV5-1 and TRBJ2-2, reads KAGVTQTPRYLIKTRGQQVTLSCSPISGHRSVSWYQQTPGQGLQFLFEYFSETQRNKGNFPGRFSGRQFSNSRSEMNVSTLELGDSALYLCASSIDTGELFFGEGSRLTVL.